A single sample is the source of the 19 T cell receptor beta chains below, sequenced in a study of OX40 agonist ivuxolimab in advanced cancers. Sequencing used immunoSEQ multiplex PCR; TCRdb keeps in-frame clones, though not all of them. The table includes tens of thousands of clones, approximately 87% detected once. Sequencing was performed on CD4+ or CD8+ T cells sorted from blood, taken in a trial of the OX40 agonist ivuxolimab. These receptors all come from an adult with an advanced solid tumor such as melanoma, head and neck, liver or kidney cancer.

V usage is TRBV25-1 and J usage is TRBJ1-1; D unclear. From germline, CDR1 is MGHDK and CDR2 SYGVNS. CDR3 length equals 11 residues. V was clipped by 3 bases and J by 1 base, with 0 bases between them. CDR3 sequence reads: CASSENTEAFF. CDR3 nucleotide sequence: TGTGCCAGCAGTGAGAACACTGAAGCTTTCTTT.

The genes are TRBV11-2 and TRBJ2-1; tentatively, D is TRBD2 (5 bases). The CDR3 consists of 15 residues. Deletions cut 0 bases from V and 2 bases from J, with 8 bases between. Germline loops: CDR1 SGHAT, CDR2 FQNNGV. Here the CDR3 DNA reads TGTGCCAGCAGCTTAGAGGTGGGAGCCTACAATGAGCAGTTCTTC. This codes for CASSLEVGAYNEQFF.

This clone was detected a few times. This chain links TRBV9 with TRBJ2-7; D may correspond to TRBD1 or TRBD2 (5 bases each). The CDR3 totals 13 residues. V gave up 4 bases and J gave up 6 bases, with 14 bases separating them. Germline assignment: CDR1 SGDLS and CDR2 YYNGEE. This CDR3 reads CASSLGDGSEQYF. The CDR3 DNA reads TGTGCCAGCAGCTTGGGGGATGGTAGCGAGCAGTACTTC.

The V gene is TRBV19, the J gene TRBJ1-6; TRBD1 is a possible D gene (6 bases). The length of the CDR3 is 14 residues. Trimming took 4 bases from V and 10 from J, leaving 14 bases between them. Germline lookup yields CDR1 LNHDA and CDR2 SQIVND (reference sequence). CDR3 sequence reads: CASSNTGAGSPLHF. The CDR3 nucleotides are TGTGCCAGTAGTAATACGGGGGCAGGATCACCCCTCCACTTT.

J is TRBJ2-5 and V is TRBV19; 7 positions match TRBD1. There are 15 residues in the CDR3. Germline V gene lookup returns CDR1 LNHDA and CDR2 SQIVND (reference sequence). The junction had 5 bases not matched to a gene; V was cut back by 3 bases and J by 1 base. CDR3 coding DNA: TGTGCCAGTAGTATCCAGGGACAGCTCCAAGAGACCCAGTACTTC. This codes for CASSIQGQLQETQYF.

The chain combines TRBV5-5 with TRBJ1-6; the D is unclear. The germline gives CDR1 SGHKS, CDR2 YYEKEE (reference sequence). The CDR3 spans 15 residues. Trimming pared 3 bases from V and 7 bases from J, leaving 14 bases between. DNA of the CDR3: TGTGCCAGCAGCTATGGAGGTCTCAGAAATTCACCCCTCCACTTT. Translation gives CASSYGGLRNSPLHF.

The chain uses TRBV11-2 and TRBJ2-5; D may be TRBD1 (6 bases). Germline V CDR1 and CDR2: SGHAT, FQNNGV. Trimming removed 4 bases from V and 5 bases from J, with 11 bases in between. The CDR3 extends over 13 amino acids. The CDR3 loop is CASSSGDLETQYF. CDR3 DNA: TGTGCCAGCAGCTCAGGGGATTTGGAGACCCAGTACTTC.

Notes on this clone: An end of the junction differs from the germline gene, which may be a read error. The chain joins TRBV27 to TRBJ1-2; D uncertain. CDR3 size: 9 residues. Germline V gives CDR1 MNHEY, CDR2 SMNVEV (reference sequence). The CDR3 DNA reads TGTGCCAGCAGTTCGTTTCTCCCCTTC. The encoded protein is CASSSFLPF.

The chain combines TRBV18 with TRBJ2-7; D is unclear. The CDR3 has 14 residues. The V end lost 3 bases, the J end lost 3 bases, and 12 bases lay between the germline ends. Looked up from germline, CDR1 is KGHSH and CDR2 is LQKENI. CDR3 coding DNA: TGTGCCAGCTCACCTGGGTCGCAGATCTACGAGCAGTACTTC. It is translated as CASSPGSQIYEQYF.

Details on this clone: Sequence at one end of the junction differs from germline and may be a read error. The gene calls are TRBV19 and TRBJ1-2; D might be TRBD1 (5 bases). From germline, CDR1 is LNHDA and CDR2 SQIVND (reference sequence). CDR3 length equals 15 residues. The CDR3, as DNA: TGTGCCAGTAGTATAAATTTCCTGGCTACACTCCAGGGTGCCTTC. Protein sequence: CASSINFLATLQGAF. Filled out from reference TRBV19 and TRBJ1-2, the complete variable domain reads DGGITQSPKYLFRKEGQNVTLSCEQNLNHDAMYWYRQDPGQGLRLIYYSQIVNDFQKGDIAEGYSVSREKKESFPLTVTSAQKNPTAFYLCASSINFLATLQGAFGSGTRLTVV.

V usage is TRBV10-1 and J usage is TRBJ2-3, with 10 bases aligning to TRBD2. Trimming cost V 4 bases and J 9 bases; bases outside gene matches: 4. Germline V gene data show CDR1 as WNHNN and CDR2 as SYGVQD (reference sequence). This CDR3 contains 13 residues. CDR3 amino acids: CASSASGGRTQYF. The CDR3 nucleotides are TGCGCCAGCAGTGCTAGCGGGGGTCGGACGCAGTATTTT.

The chain couples TRBV2 to TRBJ2-3, with D maybe TRBD2 (5 bases). Trimming removed 1 base from V and 6 bases from J, with 17 bases in between. In germline, CDR1 is SNHLY, CDR2 FYNNEI. This CDR3 is 16 amino acids long. CDR3 coding DNA: TGTGCCAGCAGTGAAGGCCAACGGGGTTCTGCGGATACGCAGTATTTT. Its translation: CASSEGQRGSADTQYF.

The chain is built from TRBV7-9 and TRBJ2-7, with TRBD2 identical over 8 bases. From germline, CDR1 is SEHNR and CDR2 FQNEAQ (reference sequence). This CDR3 contains 16 residues. Trimming took 5 bases from V and 0 from J; bases not matched to a gene: 9. The CDR3 DNA reads as TGTGCCAGCAGCCACCGGGGGGGGACTAGCTCCTACGAGCAGTACTTC. Translated, it gives CASSHRGGTSSYEQYF.

For the CDR3, the DNA is TGTGCCAGCAGTGACGGGGGGGTCCCTGGAAACACCATATATTTT. Protein product: CASSDGGVPGNTIYF. This chain uses TRBV2 with TRBJ1-3, with D perhaps matching TRBD1 (5 bases). Trimming shortened V by 3 bases and J by 2 bases, and 11 bases separated the two germline ends. Germline CDR1 and CDR2: SNHLY and FYNNEI. This CDR3 is 15 amino acids long. Full variable domain (outside the CDR3, taken from reference TRBV2 and TRBJ1-3): EPEVTQTPSHQVTQMGQEVILRCVPISNHLYFYWYRQILGQKVEFLVSFYNNEISEKSEIFDDQFSVERPDGSNFTLKIRSTKLEDSAMYFCASSDGGVPGNTIYFGEGSWLTVV.

This clone was counted a single time. Other DNA sequences in the same sample also yield this CDR3. This chain joins TRBV6-1 and TRBJ2-7; D may be TRBD1 (6 bases). Germline-derived CDR1 and CDR2 are MNHNS and SASEGT. V lost 7 bases and J lost 2, with 9 bases in between. The CDR3 contains 12 residues. CDR3 bases: TGTGCCAGCACTTGGACAGCCTACGAGCAGTACTTC. Amino acids: CASTWTAYEQYF.

The CDR3 DNA is TGCGCCAGCAGCCCATTGGGGGGTGGCAATCAGCCCCAGCATTTT. It translates to CASSPLGGGNQPQHF. The genes are TRBV4-1 and TRBJ1-5, with D tentatively TRBD1 (5 bases). The V and J ends lost 4 bases and 2 bases respectively, with 12 bases between them. Germline assignment: CDR1 MGHRA and CDR2 YSYEKL. The CDR3 is 15 amino acids.

J is TRBJ1-4 and V is TRBV18; the D gene is possibly TRBD1 (5 bases). The CDR3 covers 16 residues. Between the trimmed V and J ends, which lost 1 base and 2 bases, there was a span of 11 bases. Germline assignment: CDR1 KGHSH and CDR2 LQKENI. The chain's CDR3 is CASSPLGRGTNEKLFF. For the CDR3, the DNA is TGTGCCAGCTCACCACTGGGGCGCGGGACTAATGAAAAACTGTTTTTT.

The chain combines TRBV6-6 with TRBJ2-7; maybe TRBD1 (6 bases). The germline V and J ends were trimmed by 2 bases and 3 bases, with 11 bases remaining between them. The germline V gene has CDR1 MNHNY and CDR2 SVGAGI (reference sequence). The CDR3 runs 14 residues. CDR3 protein: CASSYARDNYEQYF. CDR3 coding DNA: TGTGCCAGCAGTTACGCACGGGACAACTACGAGCAGTACTTC.

This chain uses TRBV5-6 with TRBJ1-5, with D unclear. CDR1 is SGHDT and CDR2 is YYEEEE in the germline V gene. This CDR3 region has 16 residues. The V gene lost 2 bases and the J gene lost 3 bases, with 15 bases spanning the gap. The CDR3 coding sequence is TGTGCCAGCAGCTTACGGGGAGCAGGCGACAATCAGCCCCAGCATTTT. It translates to CASSLRGAGDNQPQHF.